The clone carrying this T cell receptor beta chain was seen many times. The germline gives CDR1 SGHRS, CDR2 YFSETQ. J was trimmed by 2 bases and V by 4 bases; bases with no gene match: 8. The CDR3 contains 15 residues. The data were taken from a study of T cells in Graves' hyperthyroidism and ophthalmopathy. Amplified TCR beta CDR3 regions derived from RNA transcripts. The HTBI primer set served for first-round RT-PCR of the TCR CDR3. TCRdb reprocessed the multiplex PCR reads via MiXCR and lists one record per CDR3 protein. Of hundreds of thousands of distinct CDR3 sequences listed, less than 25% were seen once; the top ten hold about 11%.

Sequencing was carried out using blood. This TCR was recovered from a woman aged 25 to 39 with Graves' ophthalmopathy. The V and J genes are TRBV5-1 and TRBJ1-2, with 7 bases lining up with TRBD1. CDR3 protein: CASSLTDRENYGYTF. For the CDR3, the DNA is TGCGCCAGCAGCCTGACAGACAGGGAGAACTATGGCTACACCTTC.